A selection of T cell receptor beta chains follows, all from one sample in a study of CD8+ T cells in alopecia areata. TCRdb keeps only in-frame clones here, not all; method: immunoSEQ multiplex PCR. The sample shows some 170,000 clones, 50% to 60% of them seen only once. The source was CD4+ T cells sorted from blood, collected at week 0. The origin of the receptors is a human donor with alopecia areata. Both conserved end residues are part of each CDR3. The D gene is left open where the match is weak. Rows give clone size only sometimes, using once, few, many, or a class for an expanded clone.

TRBV19,.,.,TRBJ2-3,TGTGCCAGTAAGTTGTGGGGGACGCGCACAGATACGCAGTATTTT,CASKLWGTRTDTQYF
TRBV7-9,.,.,TRBJ1-2,TGTGCCAGCAGCTTAGAGCGCAGGGGCGGCTATGGCTACACCTTC,CASSLERRGGYGYTF
TRBV19,.,.,TRBJ2-7,TGTGCCAGTAGTCAGGGGGGCGGATACGAGCAGTACTTC,CASSQGGGYEQYF
TRBV29-1,.,.,TRBJ1-2,TGCAGCGTTGCTTTTCGGCAAGTTAACTATGGCTACACCTTC,CSVAFRQVNYGYTF
TRBV29-1,.,.,TRBJ1-1,TGCAGCGTTGAATGGGGGAGCACTGAAGCTTTCTTT,CSVEWGSTEAFF
TRBV4-1,TRBD1,.,TRBJ2-1,TGCGCCAGCAGCCCGGGGACAGGGGTATACAATGAGCAGTTCTTC,CASSPGTGVYNEQFF
TRBV29-1,TRBD2,.,TRBJ2-1,TGCAGCGTTGAACAACTAGCGGGGCACAATGAGCAGTTCTTC,CSVEQLAGHNEQFF
TRBV6-5,TRBD1,.,TRBJ1-1,TGTGCCAGCAGTTACTCTGGCGGGACAGGCACTGAAGCTTTCTTT,CASSYSGGTGTEAFF
TRBV5-1,TRBD2,few,TRBJ2-3,TGCGCCAGCAGCTTGGCCATGGAGGGACTAGCGGGCACAGATACGCAGTATTTT,CASSLAMEGLAGTDTQYF
TRBV5-1,TRBD1,.,TRBJ2-5,TGCGCCAGCAGCTGGGGACAGGGGGCAGGAGAGACCCAGTACTTC,CASSWGQGAGETQYF
TRBV2,.,.,TRBJ2-3,TGTGCCAGCAGCGCGGGGACCAATCTAGCTGGGGATACGCAGTATTTT,CASSAGTNLAGDTQYF